What follows are 28 T cell receptor beta chains derived from one specimen sequenced in a study of patients and donors after allogeneic stem cell transplantation. MiXCR, run by TCRdb on the RT-PCR reads, gives a single entry per CDR3 protein. The sample shows approximately 430,000 distinct CDR3 sequences, approximately 16% of them seen only once. Sample: blood, either unsorted or a sorted T cell fraction (not recorded which). The source of these receptors is a human donor who was either an allogeneic HSCT recipient or a stem cell or donor lymphocyte infusion donor (not recorded which). It is not recorded whose cells these are; they may come from a transplant donor.

This clonotype appeared many times. The chain carries TRBV5-1 and TRBJ2-1, with TRBD1 matching over 8 bases. CDR1 is SGHRS, CDR2 YFSETQ, per germline. This CDR3 has 15 amino acids. Unmatched junction bases numbered 3, after V lost 3 bases and J lost 1 base. The CDR3 here is CASSSGQGSYNEQFF. The DNA of the CDR3 is TGCGCCAGCAGCTCCGGACAGGGTTCCTACAATGAGCAGTTCTTC. Complete variable domain (other parts from reference TRBV5-1 and TRBJ2-1): KAGVTQTPRYLIKTRGQQVTLSCSPISGHRSVSWYQQTPGQGLQFLFEYFSETQRNKGNFPGRFSGRQFSNSRSEMNVSTLELGDSALYLCASSSGQGSYNEQFFGPGTRLTVL.

This clonotype was seen many times. The V and J genes are TRBV5-1 and TRBJ2-5; maybe TRBD2 (6 bases). The CDR3 contains 14 residues. Germline CDR1 is SGHRS and CDR2 is YFSETQ. V dropped 1 base and J dropped 1 base, with 8 bases sitting between them. CDR3 in amino acids: CASSLFSGQETQYF. CDR3 DNA: TGCGCCAGCAGCTTGTTTAGCGGCCAAGAGACCCAGTACTTC.

This chain uses TRBV7-9 with TRBJ2-3; D tentatively fits TRBD1 or TRBD2 (6 bases each). The CDR3 totals 16 residues. The germline gives CDR1 SEHNR, CDR2 FQNEAQ (reference sequence). The germline V and J ends were trimmed by 5 bases and 3 bases, with 18 bases remaining between them. CDR3 DNA sequence: TGTGCCAGCAGCCCGGGGGCGGCGCAGAAGACAGATACGCAGTATTTT. Protein: CASSPGAAQKTDTQYF. Variable domain in full (rest from reference TRBV7-9 and TRBJ2-3): DTGVSQNPRHKITKRGQNVTFRCDPISEHNRLYWYRQTLGQGPEFLTYFQNEAQLEKSRLLSDRFSAERPKGSFSTLEIQRTEQGDSAMYLCASSPGAAQKTDTQYFGPGTRLTVL.

The chain has TRBV4-1 and TRBJ1-2; D gene uncertain. V gave up 4 bases and J gave up 4 bases, with 16 bases separating them. CDR3 length equals 15 residues. Germline V gives CDR1 MGHRA, CDR2 YSYEKL. CDR3 in DNA: TGCGCCAGCAGCCCCGATGGCGCCGCCGGCTATGGCTACACCTTC. Protein product: CASSPDGAAGYGYTF.

The rearrangement links TRBV7-2 to TRBJ1-3; possible D gene TRBD1, 5 bases. CDR1 and CDR2 (germline): SGHTA, FQGNSA. The length of the CDR3 is 14 residues. Trimming removed 8 bases from V and 0 bases from J, with 11 bases in between. CDR3 bases: TGTGCCAGCGGACAAGACCACTCTGGAAACACCATATATTTT. Translating it yields CASGQDHSGNTIYF.

V gene TRBV7-9 combines with J gene TRBJ1-4; D is unresolved. V lost 6 bases, J lost 1 base, and 9 bases lay in between. This CDR3 has 14 residues. The germline CDR1 and CDR2 sequences are SEHNR and FQNEAQ (reference sequence). CDR3 in DNA: TGTGCCAGCAGTAACTGGGGAACTAATGAAAAACTGTTTTTT. Its protein product is CASSNWGTNEKLFF.

The V and J genes are TRBV5-6 and TRBJ1-1; 7 positions agree with TRBD1. Trimming removed 4 bases from V and 6 bases from J; junction bases left unmatched: 6. CDR1 and CDR2 (germline): SGHDT, YYEEEE. This CDR3 has 13 amino acids. The chain's CDR3 is CASSPKGAAEAFF. The DNA of the CDR3 is TGTGCCAGCAGCCCGAAGGGGGCGGCTGAAGCTTTCTTT.

This clonotype appeared a few times. The chain employs TRBV11-2 and TRBJ1-1, with D uncertain. This CDR3 has 14 residues. V lost 4 bases, J lost 0 bases, and 9 bases lay in between. CDR1 is SGHAT, CDR2 FQNNGV, per germline. The CDR3 DNA reads as TGTGCCAGCAGCTACGCTGAGGTGAACACTGAAGCTTTCTTT. Protein sequence: CASSYAEVNTEAFF.

This clonotype has only a few counts. The chain uses TRBV7-2 and TRBJ2-1; perhaps TRBD2 as D (7 bases). The germline CDR1 and CDR2 sequences are SGHTA and FQGNSA. CDR3 length: 15 amino acids. Trimming pared 2 bases from V and 4 bases from J, leaving 12 bases between. The CDR3 region is CASSLSAGAYNEQFF. CDR3 nucleotide sequence: TGTGCCAGCAGCTTAAGTGCGGGGGCGTACAATGAGCAGTTCTTC.

This clonotype was seen a handful of times. As DNA, the CDR3 is TGTGCCACCAGTGATTTCCGGGGGACACATTATGGCTACACCTTC. It codes for CATSDFRGTHYGYTF. The chain carries TRBV24-1 and TRBJ1-2; TRBD1 is a possible D gene (6 bases). This CDR3 is 15 amino acids long. Per the germline V gene, CDR1 is KGHDR and CDR2 is SFDVKD. V lost 1 base, J lost 5 bases, and 13 bases lay in between.

As to this clonotype: A much larger clone lies one base from this, so it may be a read error. CDR3 protein: CSARPGANYGYTF. For the CDR3, the DNA is TGCAGTGCTAGGCCAGGGGCTAACTATGGCTACACCTTC. The V call is TRBV20-1, the J call TRBJ1-2; weak D call: TRBD1 (6 bases). This CDR3 region has 13 residues. Trimming left V 3 bases short and J 0 bases short, with 8 bases between. Per the germline V gene, CDR1 is DFQATT and CDR2 is SNEGSKA (reference sequence).

This clonotype was seen repeatedly, ten times or more. The chain employs TRBV5-1 and TRBJ2-1, with TRBD2 matching 11 bases. This CDR3 has 17 amino acids. V lost 2 bases and J lost 2; bases outside the gene matches: 6. Germline-derived CDR1 and CDR2 are SGHRS and YFSETQ. CDR3 protein: CASSLGTSGRPYNEQFF. CDR3 nucleotides: TGCGCCAGCAGCTTAGGGACTAGCGGAAGACCCTACAATGAGCAGTTCTTC. Full variable domain (outside the CDR3, taken from reference TRBV5-1 and TRBJ2-1): KAGVTQTPRYLIKTRGQQVTLSCSPISGHRSVSWYQQTPGQGLQFLFEYFSETQRNKGNFPGRFSGRQFSNSRSEMNVSTLELGDSALYLCASSLGTSGRPYNEQFFGPGTRLTVL.

This clonotype has only a few counts. The rearrangement links TRBV13 to TRBJ2-2; no firm D call. This CDR3 has 15 residues. Germline-derived CDR1 and CDR2 are PRHDT and FYEKMQ (reference sequence). V dropped 2 bases and J dropped 7 bases, with 14 bases sitting between them. The CDR3: CASSLLGGNDGELFF. The CDR3, as DNA: TGTGCCAGCAGCTTACTCGGTGGGAATGACGGGGAGCTGTTTTTT.

The chain carries TRBV18 and TRBJ1-1; 12 bases line up with TRBD1. V was clipped by 1 base and J by 1 base; unmatched bases: 1. CDR1 is KGHSH and CDR2 is LQKENI in the germline V gene. The CDR3 is 16 residues long. CDR3 coding DNA: TGTGCCAGCTCACCACGGGACAGGGGGCAGAACACTGAAGCTTTCTTT. Protein: CASSPRDRGQNTEAFF.

The chain links TRBV7-2 to TRBJ1-1, with unresolved D. CDR1 and CDR2 from the germline V gene are SGHTA and FQGNSA. The CDR3 loop spans 16 amino acids. V was pared by 1 base and J by 1 base, with 13 bases between. The CDR3 is CASSLGQPRPNTEAFF. The CDR3 DNA reads TGTGCCAGCAGCTTAGGGCAGCCCCGGCCGAACACTGAAGCTTTCTTT.

This sequence joins TRBV6-1 and TRBJ2-3; D may be TRBD1 (7 bases). V was clipped by 5 bases and J by 4 bases, with 16 bases between them. The CDR3 has 15 amino acids. Germline V gene lookup returns CDR1 MNHNS and CDR2 SASEGT. CDR3 loop: CASSPGTAGPDTQYF. Written as DNA, the CDR3 is TGTGCCAGCAGTCCCGGGACAGCGGGCCCAGATACGCAGTATTTT.

This clonotype has more than one count but fewer than ten. The chain recombines TRBV4-1 with TRBJ1-1; D uncertain. V was shortened by 4 bases and J by 4 bases, with 16 bases between the two germline ends. Germline V gene lookup returns CDR1 MGHRA and CDR2 YSYEKL. This CDR3 region has 15 residues. The CDR3 sequence is CASSLTTRPGTEAFF. The CDR3 coding sequence is TGCGCCAGCAGCCTTACGACCCGACCGGGCACTGAAGCTTTCTTT.

Written as DNA, the CDR3 is TGCAGCGTTGAAGATCCCCGGAGCTCCTACAATGAGCAGTTCTTC. This translates into CSVEDPRSSYNEQFF. This chain connects TRBV29-1 to TRBJ2-1; D ambiguous. The CDR3 spans 15 residues. Trimming cost V 0 bases and J 0 bases, with 9 bases left between them. Germline CDR1 and CDR2: SQVTM and ANQGSEA.

This clonotype turned up a few times. The chain is built from TRBV15 and TRBJ2-7, with 10 bases fitting TRBD2. The V and J ends lost 0 bases and 2 bases, in that order; junction bases with no gene match: 4. Per germline, CDR1 LNHNV and CDR2 YYDKDF (reference sequence). The CDR3 has 16 residues. This CDR3 reads CATSRDPLAGAYEQYF. The CDR3, as DNA: TGTGCCACCAGCAGAGATCCCCTAGCGGGGGCCTACGAGCAGTACTTC.

This clonotype is a singleton in its sample. The chain joins TRBV18 to TRBJ2-6; TRBD1 might be the D (6 bases). Trimming stripped 3 bases from V and 2 bases from J, with 20 bases between. Germline CDR1 KGHSH, CDR2 LQKENI. The CDR3 length is 19 residues. The CDR3 loop is CASSPAAGALGTGANVLTF. The CDR3 DNA reads TGTGCCAGCTCACCGGCGGCAGGGGCTCTTGGAACTGGGGCCAACGTCCTGACTTTC.

This chain links TRBV2 with TRBJ2-7, with D perhaps matching TRBD1 (6 bases). Germline V gene data show CDR1 as SNHLY and CDR2 as FYNNEI. This CDR3 is 16 amino acids long. V was pared by 3 bases and J by 9 bases, with 24 bases between. The CDR3 sequence: CASSDPTGISYEWQYF. The DNA of the CDR3 is TGTGCCAGCAGTGACCCAACAGGGATCTCCTACGAGTGGCAGTACTTC.

The chain joins TRBV7-6 to TRBJ2-1; 7 bases fit TRBD2. CDR3 length: 14 amino acids. Per germline, CDR1 SGHVS and CDR2 FNYEAQ. Unmatched junction bases numbered 8, after V lost 5 bases and J lost 7 bases. Here the CDR3 DNA reads TGTGCCAGCAGCCCCAGGTGGACTAGAAATGAGCAGTTCTTC. Protein product: CASSPRWTRNEQFF.

The chain uses TRBV25-1 and TRBJ2-3, with D hard to call. The CDR3 is made up of 14 amino acids. Looked up from germline, CDR1 is MGHDK and CDR2 is SYGVNS. The ends were cut back, 4 bases at V and 0 bases at J, with 8 bases in the middle. CDR3 protein: CASSALDSTDTQYF. CDR3 DNA: TGTGCCAGCAGTGCCCTGGACAGCACAGATACGCAGTATTTT.

There are many counts of this clonotype. The chain carries TRBV25-1 and TRBJ2-7; D is tentatively TRBD1 or TRBD2 (5 bases each). V was trimmed by 7 bases and J by 9 bases, leaving 13 bases between them. Germline CDR1 and CDR2: MGHDK and SYGVNS. The CDR3 runs to 11 residues. CDR3 in amino acids: CASTRGVLQYF. The CDR3 DNA reads TGTGCCAGCACGAGGGGAGTGCTGCAGTACTTC.

V usage is TRBV12-5 and J usage is TRBJ2-4; D remains unclear. The CDR3 totals 11 residues. The V gene's germline CDR1 is LGHNT and CDR2 FRNRAP. V lost 6 bases to trimming and J lost 8 bases, with 8 bases between them. CDR3 bases: TGTGCTAGTGGCCTCAGTGACATTCAGTACTTC. Its protein product is CASGLSDIQYF.

The chain uses TRBV30 and TRBJ2-1; D remains unclear. CDR3 length equals 12 residues. Germline assignment: CDR1 GTSNPN and CDR2 SVGIG (reference sequence). Trimming left V 0 bases short and J 7 bases short, with 7 bases between. CDR3 bases: TGTGCCTGGAGTGTACGGCGGAATGAGCAGTTCTTC. It encodes CAWSVRRNEQFF.

V usage is TRBV7-9 and J usage is TRBJ2-7; D ambiguous. The V end lost 6 bases, the J end lost 3 bases, and 18 bases lay between the germline ends. The germline gives CDR1 SEHNR, CDR2 FQNEAQ (reference sequence). This CDR3 has 15 amino acids. CDR3 sequence (DNA): TGTGCCAGCAGTTCAATTTTCGGCCAGAGCTACGAGCAGTACTTC. Translating it yields CASSSIFGQSYEQYF. Full variable domain (outside the CDR3, taken from reference TRBV7-9 and TRBJ2-7): DTGVSQNPRHKITKRGQNVTFRCDPISEHNRLYWYRQTLGQGPEFLTYFQNEAQLEKSRLLSDRFSAERPKGSFSTLEIQRTEQGDSAMYLCASSSIFGQSYEQYFGPGTRLTVT.

The gene calls are TRBV7-6 and TRBJ2-2; D tentatively reads TRBD1 or TRBD2 (5 bases each). The V gene's germline CDR1 is SGHVS and CDR2 FNYEAQ. The CDR3 consists of 16 residues. Trimming pared 1 base from V and 5 bases from J, leaving 14 bases between. The CDR3 spells CASSLDGARPTGELFF. The CDR3 DNA follows: TGTGCCAGCAGCTTAGACGGGGCAAGACCGACCGGGGAGCTGTTTTTT.